This TCR beta chain is drawn from a study of blood T cell repertoires in COVID-19. Study context: PBMCs, B-cell-depleted T cells, or T cells were the source of the cDNA or gDNA that made up the material.

Adults between about 18 and 89 years of age took part from 24 US areas. Clinical histories supplied by participants themselves formed the basis of cohort assignment. Germline values: CDR1 MDHEN, CDR2 SYDVKM. Trimming pared 3 bases from V and 8 bases from J, leaving 11 bases between. This CDR3 has 13 residues. Original processing methods: The assay estimated nucleated cells by amplifying reference gene primers. The data were produced by immunoSEQ multiplex PCR, yet TCRdb's version contains in-frame clones alone and is incomplete. The DNA was the basis for D and trimming; V, J and clone size are from that table. The sample contains about 250,000 clones, 80% to 90% of which appear only once.

The V and J genes are TRBV28 and TRBJ1-3; possible D gene TRBD1, 6 bases. Sequencing was carried out using PBMCs or T cells enriched from blood (not recorded which). The sequence was obtained from a woman aged 25 to 39 who had recovered from COVID-19. CDR3: CASSFGRTDTIYF. The CDR3 DNA is TGTGCCAGCAGTTTTGGCAGGACAGACACCATATATTTT.